This T cell receptor beta chain was profiled in a study of T cell repertoires in cytomegalovirus infection. This clonotype has ten or more counts. Its antigen remains unidentified. TCRdb reprocessed the reads via MiXCR and lists one record per CDR3 protein. The sample has just over 450,000 distinct CDR3 sequences; roughly 43% are singletons. The CDR3 is made up of 14 amino acids. Germline V gene sequence: CDR1 SEHNR, CDR2 FQNEAQ (reference sequence). Trimming pared 2 bases from V and 6 bases from J, leaving 13 bases between. This TCR was sampled from a human donor in good health (CMV status not recorded). Some clones in this sample may be carry-over from other donors' samples. This chain links TRBV7-9 with TRBJ1-1, with D possibly being TRBD1 (6 bases). Sequences were derived from cultured PBMCs, sampled from culture after CMV antigen stimulation. The CDR3: CASSLFSGEAEAFF. CDR3 coding DNA: TGTGCCAGCAGCTTATTCTCAGGGGAGGCTGAAGCTTTCTTT.